This T cell receptor (beta chain) came from a study of neurological immune-mediated disorders. V dropped 0 bases and J dropped 2 bases, with 10 bases sitting between them. Germline CDR1 is MGHRA and CDR2 is YSYEKL. This CDR3 comprises 15 residues. TCRdb passed the 5' RACE reads through MiXCR, listing each CDR3 protein once. This repertoire shows 50,000 to 65,000 distinct CDR3 sequences, around 3.9% found once; its top ten account for roughly 1.5%. This clonotype was detected many times. The specimen sequenced was PBMCs. The TCR comes from a man younger than 45 with multiple sclerosis. This chain uses TRBV4-1 with TRBJ1-1; D is unclear. CDR3 amino acids: CASSQDSSRNTEAFF. CDR3 bases: TGCGCCAGCAGCCAAGATTCGAGTAGAAACACTGAAGCTTTCTTT.